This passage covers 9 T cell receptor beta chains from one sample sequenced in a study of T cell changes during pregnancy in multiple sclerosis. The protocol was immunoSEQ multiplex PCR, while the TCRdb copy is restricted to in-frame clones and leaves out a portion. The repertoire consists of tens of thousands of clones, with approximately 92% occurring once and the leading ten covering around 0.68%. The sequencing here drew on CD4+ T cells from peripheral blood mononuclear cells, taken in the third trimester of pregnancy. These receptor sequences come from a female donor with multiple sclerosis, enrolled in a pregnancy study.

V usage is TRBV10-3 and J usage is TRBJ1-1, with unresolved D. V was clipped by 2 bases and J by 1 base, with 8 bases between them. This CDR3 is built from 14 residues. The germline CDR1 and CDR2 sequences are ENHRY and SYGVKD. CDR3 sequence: CAISEGSKNTEAFF. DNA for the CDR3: TGTGCCATCAGTGAGGGCAGTAAGAACACTGAAGCTTTCTTT.

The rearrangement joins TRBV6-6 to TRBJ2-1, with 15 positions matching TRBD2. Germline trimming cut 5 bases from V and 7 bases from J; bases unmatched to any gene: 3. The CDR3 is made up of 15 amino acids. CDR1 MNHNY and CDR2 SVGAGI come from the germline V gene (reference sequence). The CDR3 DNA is TGTGCCAGCAGTCAGGGGACTAGCGGGGGGAATGAGCAGTTCTTC. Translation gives CASSQGTSGGNEQFF.

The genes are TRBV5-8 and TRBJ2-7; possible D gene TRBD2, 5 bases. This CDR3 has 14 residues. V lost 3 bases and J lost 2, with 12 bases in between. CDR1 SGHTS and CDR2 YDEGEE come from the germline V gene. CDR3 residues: CASSSYGIPYEQYF. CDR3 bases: TGTGCCAGCAGCTCTTACGGGATTCCCTACGAGCAGTACTTC.

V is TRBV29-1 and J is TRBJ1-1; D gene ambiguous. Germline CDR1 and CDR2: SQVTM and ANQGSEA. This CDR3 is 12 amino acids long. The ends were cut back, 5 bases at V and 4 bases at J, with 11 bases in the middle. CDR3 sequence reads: CSVSGGVTEAFF. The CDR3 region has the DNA TGCAGCGTTTCCGGCGGGGTCACTGAAGCTTTCTTT.

The CDR3 sequence: CASSQGPQYTEAFF. CDR3 nucleotide sequence: TGTGCCAGCAGCCAAGGCCCGCAGTACACTGAAGCTTTCTTT. The V gene is TRBV14, the J gene TRBJ1-1; no reliable D call. The CDR3 runs 14 residues. The germline CDR1 and CDR2 sequences are SGHDN and FVKESK. The V end was cut by 1 base, the J end by 3 bases, with 9 bases between.

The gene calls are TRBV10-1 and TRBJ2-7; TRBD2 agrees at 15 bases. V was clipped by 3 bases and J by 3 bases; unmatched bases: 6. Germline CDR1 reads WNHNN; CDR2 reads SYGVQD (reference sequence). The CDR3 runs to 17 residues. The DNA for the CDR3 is TGCGCCAGCAGTGAACGGACTAGCGGGAGGGGAAACTACGAGCAGTACTTC. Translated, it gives CASSERTSGRGNYEQYF.

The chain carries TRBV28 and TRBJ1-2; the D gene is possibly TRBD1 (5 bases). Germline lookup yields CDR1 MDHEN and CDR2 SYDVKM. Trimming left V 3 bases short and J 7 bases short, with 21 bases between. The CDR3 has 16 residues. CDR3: CASSFRFLGQGSGYTF. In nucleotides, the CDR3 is TGTGCCAGCAGTTTTAGATTTTTGGGGCAAGGGTCTGGCTACACCTTC.

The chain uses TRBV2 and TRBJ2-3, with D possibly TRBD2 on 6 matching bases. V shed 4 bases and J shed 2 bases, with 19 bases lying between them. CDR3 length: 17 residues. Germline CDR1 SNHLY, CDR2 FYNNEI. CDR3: CASSGVAVGLSTDTQYF. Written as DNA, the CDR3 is TGTGCCAGCAGTGGGGTGGCGGTGGGACTTTCCACAGATACGCAGTATTTT.

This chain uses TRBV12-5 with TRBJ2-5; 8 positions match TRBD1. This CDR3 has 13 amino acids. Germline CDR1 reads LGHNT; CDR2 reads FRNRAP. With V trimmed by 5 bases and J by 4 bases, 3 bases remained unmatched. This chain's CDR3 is CASGRDRGETQYF. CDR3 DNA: TGTGCTAGTGGTCGCGACAGGGGAGAGACCCAGTACTTC. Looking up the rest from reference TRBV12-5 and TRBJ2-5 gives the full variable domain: DARVTQTPRHKVTEMGQEVTMRCQPILGHNTVFWYRQTMMQGLELLAYFRNRAPLDDSGMPKDRFSAEMPDATLATLKIQPSEPRDSAVYFCASGRDRGETQYFGPGTRLLVL.